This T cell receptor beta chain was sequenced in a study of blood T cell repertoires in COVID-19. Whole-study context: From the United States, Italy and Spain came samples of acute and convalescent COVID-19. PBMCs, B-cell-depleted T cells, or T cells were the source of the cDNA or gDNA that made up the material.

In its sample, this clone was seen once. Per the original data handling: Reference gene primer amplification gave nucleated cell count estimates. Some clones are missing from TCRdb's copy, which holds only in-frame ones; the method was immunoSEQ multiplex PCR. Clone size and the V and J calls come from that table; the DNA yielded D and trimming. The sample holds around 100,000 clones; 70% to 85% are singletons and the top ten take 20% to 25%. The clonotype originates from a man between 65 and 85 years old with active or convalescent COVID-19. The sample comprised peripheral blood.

CDR3 amino acids: CASSLSALSSLGYTF. The CDR3 nucleotides are TGTGCCAGCAGCTTAAGTGCCTTAAGCTCTTTGGGCTACACCTTC. The gene calls are TRBV7-2 and TRBJ1-2; no reliable D call. The CDR3 runs to 15 residues. From germline, CDR1 is SGHTA and CDR2 FQGNSA. V was cut by 2 bases and J by 8 bases, with 18 bases left in between.